This is a list of T cell receptor beta chains from one sample in a study of shared clonotypes between healthy human individuals. The data were produced by immunoSEQ multiplex PCR, yet TCRdb's version contains in-frame clones alone and is incomplete. The sample lists millions of clones; roughly 93% were seen once. Specimen: naive CD4+ T cells from PBMCs. All receptors come from a man younger than 35 in good health. Some clones in this sample may be carry-over from other donors' samples. CDR3s include the opening cysteine and the closing phenylalanine or tryptophan. Each record gives: V gene, J gene, D gene, clone size, CDR3 protein, CDR3 DNA. The D gene is left open where the match is weak. Only some rows state a clone size, as once, few, many or a class for expanded clones.

TRBV11-3	TRBJ1-5	TRBD1	.	CASSPQTARDRVYQPQHF	TGTGCCAGCAGCCCCCAGACCGCCCGGGACAGGGTTTATCAGCCCCAGCATTTT
TRBV27	TRBJ1-5	.	.	CASSFGPYSNQPQHF	TGTGCCAGCAGTTTCGGTCCCTATAGCAATCAGCCCCAGCATTTT
TRBV7-2	TRBJ1-1	.	once	CASSIYLTGTDEAFF	TGTGCCAGCAGCATTTACCTCACCGGGACGGATGAAGCTTTCTTT
TRBV19	TRBJ2-7	TRBD2	.	CARETSGSLFYEQYF	TGTGCCAGGGAGACTAGCGGGAGTCTATTCTACGAGCAGTACTTC
TRBV28	TRBJ2-1	.	.	CASRGGSVAVYNEQFF	TGTGCCAGCAGGGGGGGTAGCGTTGCAGTCTACAATGAGCAGTTCTTC
TRBV5-1	TRBJ2-1	.	.	CASSGGGSYNEQFF	TGCGCCAGCAGCGGAGGTGGCTCCTACAATGAGCAGTTCTTC
TRBV7-2	TRBJ1-1	.	.	CASSLMEGEAFF	TGTGCCAGCAGCTTAATGGAGGGAGAAGCTTTCTTT
TRBV27	TRBJ1-2	.	.	CASSQYGITANYGYTF	TGTGCCAGCAGTCAATACGGGATAACAGCTAACTATGGCTACACCTTC
TRBV11-3	TRBJ2-7	.	.	CASAYGQYF	TGTGCCAGCGCGTACGGGCAGTACTTC
TRBV7-2	TRBJ1-3	TRBD1	.	CASSLDRGDTIYF	TGTGCCAGCAGCTTAGACAGGGGAGACACCATATATTTT
TRBV5-1	TRBJ1-2	.	.	CASSPLRGGDYGYTF	TGCGCCAGCAGCCCCCTCAGAGGGGGAGACTATGGCTACACCTTC
TRBV6-1	TRBJ2-2	.	.	CASNQRSGSGELFF	TGTGCCAGCAACCAGCGGTCGGGTTCCGGGGAGCTGTTTTTT
TRBV6-8	TRBJ1-1	.	.	CASSSEGRVIRNTEAFF	TGTGCCAGCAGTAGCGAAGGACGAGTGATTCGGAACACTGAAGCTTTCTTT
TRBV7-2	TRBJ2-3	.	.	CASSLFERTSPHTQYF	TGTGCCAGCAGCTTATTCGAGCGGACGTCCCCACATACGCAGTATTTT
TRBV5-1	TRBJ2-3	TRBD1	.	CASSFGTVTDTQYF	TGCGCCAGCAGCTTTGGGACAGTCACAGATACGCAGTATTTT
TRBV6-5	TRBJ1-1	TRBD1	.	CASSYVTGVEAFF	TGTGCCAGCAGTTACGTCACAGGGGTTGAAGCTTTCTTT
TRBV30	TRBJ1-1	TRBD1	once	CAWVQGADTEAFF	TGTGCCTGGGTACAGGGGGCGGACACTGAAGCTTTCTTT